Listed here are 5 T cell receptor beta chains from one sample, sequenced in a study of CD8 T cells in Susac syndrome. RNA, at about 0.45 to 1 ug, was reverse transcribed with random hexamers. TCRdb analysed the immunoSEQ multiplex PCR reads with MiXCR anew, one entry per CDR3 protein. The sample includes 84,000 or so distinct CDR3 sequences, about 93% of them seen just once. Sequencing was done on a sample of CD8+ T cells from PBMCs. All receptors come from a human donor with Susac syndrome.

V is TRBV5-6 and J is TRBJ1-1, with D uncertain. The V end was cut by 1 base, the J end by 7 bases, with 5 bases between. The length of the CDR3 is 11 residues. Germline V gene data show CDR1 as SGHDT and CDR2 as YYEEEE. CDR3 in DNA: TGTGCCAGCAGCTTGATGCGTGAAGCTTTCTTT. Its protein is CASSLMREAFF.

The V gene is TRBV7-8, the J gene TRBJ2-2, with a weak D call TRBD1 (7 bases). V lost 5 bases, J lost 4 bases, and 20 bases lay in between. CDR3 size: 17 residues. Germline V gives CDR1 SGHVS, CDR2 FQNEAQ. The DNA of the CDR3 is TGTGCCAGCAGCACACCCTGGCGGGACAGCATCACCGGGGAGCTGTTTTTT. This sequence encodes CASSTPWRDSITGELFF.

The CDR3 DNA reads TGTGCCAGCAGCCACAACTATGGCTACACCTTC. The encoded protein is CASSHNYGYTF. This chain uses TRBV28 with TRBJ1-2; no reliable D call. CDR1 MDHEN and CDR2 SYDVKM come from the germline V gene. This CDR3 contains 11 residues. Deletions cut 6 bases from V and 2 bases from J, with 4 bases between.

CDR3 nucleotide sequence: TGTGCCAGCAGTTTAGCCACTATCTACGAGCAGTACTTC. This translates into CASSLATIYEQYF. V usage is TRBV12-3 or TRBV12-4 and J usage is TRBJ2-7; the D is unclear. The V gene lost 0 bases and the J gene lost 3 bases, with 6 bases spanning the gap. The length of the CDR3 is 13 residues.

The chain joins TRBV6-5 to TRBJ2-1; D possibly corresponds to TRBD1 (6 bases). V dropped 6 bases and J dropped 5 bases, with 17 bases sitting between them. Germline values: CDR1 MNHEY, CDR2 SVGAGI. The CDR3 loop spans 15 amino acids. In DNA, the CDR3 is TGTGCCAGCAGCCTCGACAGGCCTACCGACAATGAGCAGTTCTTC. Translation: CASSLDRPTDNEQFF.